A single sample gave rise to the 28 T cell receptor beta chains below, sequenced in a study of CXCR3-negative and CXCR3-positive naive CD8 T cells. Researchers prepared the TRB cDNA libraries using 5' RACE with UMI labels. Reanalyzing the 5' RACE reads, TCRdb keeps one entry per CDR3 protein, without DNA. The sample is made up of more than 80,000 distinct CDR3 sequences, and the top ten hold roughly 0.38% of it. General observations from the study: Higher TRB CDR3 hydrophobicity marked CXCR3-positive naive cells relative to CXCR3-negative naive cells.

These receptors have no known antigen. The sequencing input was naive CXCR3+ CD8+ T cells from blood. The subset was: CD45RO-CCR7+CD27+CD95- naive CD8+ T cells expressing CXCR3 (TNR3+). These receptor sequences come from a human donor in good health. Some clones in this sample may be carry-over from other donors' samples.

V is TRBV4-2 and J is TRBJ1-1; the TCRdb call, TRBD1, lacks DNA for checking. The CDR3 consists of 13 residues. Germline CDR1 LGHNA, CDR2 YNFKEQ. CDR3 protein: CASSQDQGTEAFF.

The chain recombines TRBV5-6 with TRBJ2-5; with no DNA, the TCRdb D assignment of TRBD2 cannot be verified. Per germline, CDR1 SGHDT and CDR2 YYEEEE. The CDR3 contains 18 residues. The CDR3 loop is CASSQGLAGGPYQETQYF.

The V and J genes are TRBV19 and TRBJ1-1. The CDR3 totals 13 residues. The germline CDR1 and CDR2 sequences are LNHDA and SQIVND (reference sequence). Here the CDR3 reads CASRSESNTEAFF.

V is TRBV29-1 and J is TRBJ2-5. The CDR3 loop spans 13 amino acids. The germline gives CDR1 SQVTM, CDR2 ANQGSEA. The CDR3 region is CSALRRDQETQYF.

This chain connects TRBV12-3 or TRBV12-4 to TRBJ2-2; TCRdb lists TRBD1, though no DNA is available to test this call. CDR3 length equals 14 residues. The CDR3 is CASSKTGEVGELFF.

The chain combines TRBV7-6 with TRBJ1-6. CDR1 is SGHVS and CDR2 is FNYEAQ in the germline V gene. The CDR3 spans 13 residues. The CDR3 protein is CASSLAGSAPLHF.

The rearrangement uses TRBV6-2 or TRBV6-3 and TRBJ2-1; the TCRdb call, TRBD1, lacks DNA for checking. The germline V gene has CDR1 MNHEY and CDR2 SVGEGT. This CDR3 is 13 amino acids long. CDR3: CASRGRGHDEQFF.

This rearrangement joins TRBV7-9 to TRBJ2-7. There are 16 residues in the CDR3. Germline V CDR1 and CDR2: SEHNR, FQNEAQ (reference sequence). The chain's CDR3 is CASSLISSEDPYEQYF.

The chain carries TRBV29-1 and TRBJ2-5. This CDR3 comprises 12 residues. From germline, CDR1 is SQVTM and CDR2 ANQGSEA. This CDR3 reads CSVEDFRETQYF.

The J gene is TRBJ2-7, the V gene TRBV20-1; TCRdb reports TRBD1, a call that lacks DNA to check it against. Per germline, CDR1 DFQATT and CDR2 SNEGSKA (reference sequence). This CDR3 spans 16 amino acids. The chain's CDR3 is CSARDPSGTGAYEQYF.

J is TRBJ2-5 and V is TRBV7-9; absent DNA, TCRdb's TRBD1 call cannot be checked. CDR1 SEHNR and CDR2 FQNEAQ come from the germline V gene (reference sequence). This CDR3 comprises 15 residues. The CDR3 loop reads CASSSRTGGRETQYF.

The CDR3: CASSYEGLYNEQFF. This rearrangement joins TRBV6-2 or TRBV6-3 to TRBJ2-1; no DNA is available, so the TRBD2 call from TCRdb remains unchecked. Looked up from germline, CDR1 is MNHEY and CDR2 is SVGEGT. The CDR3 runs 14 residues.

The chain carries TRBV7-9 and TRBJ2-1; TCRdb's D gene call, TRBD1, goes unchecked for lack of DNA. The CDR3 is made up of 15 amino acids. The germline CDR1 and CDR2 sequences are SEHNR and FQNEAQ (reference sequence). The CDR3 reads CASSRDRVRVNEQFF. Filled out from reference TRBV7-9 and TRBJ2-1, the complete variable domain reads DTGVSQNPRHKITKRGQNVTFRCDPISEHNRLYWYRQTLGQGPEFLTYFQNEAQLEKSRLLSDRFSAERPKGSFSTLEIQRTEQGDSAMYLCASSRDRVRVNEQFFGPGTRLTVL.

The J gene is TRBJ2-5, the V gene TRBV11-2. This CDR3 has 14 amino acids. Germline V lookup: CDR1 SGHAT, CDR2 FQNNGV. This chain's CDR3 is CASSLVGEQETQYF. The full variable domain, in which reference TRBV11-2 and TRBJ2-5 provide the parts outside the CDR3, is EAGVAQSPRYKIIEKRQSVAFWCNPISGHATLYWYQQILGQGPKLLIQFQNNGVVDDSQLPKDRFSAERLKGVDSTLKIQPAKLEDSAVYLCASSLVGEQETQYFGPGTRLLVL.

The rearrangement links TRBV3-1 to TRBJ2-1; lacking DNA, the TRBD2 call made by TCRdb goes unchecked. The CDR3 length is 15 residues. Germline-derived CDR1 and CDR2 are LGHDT and YNNKEL (reference sequence). CDR3 residues: CASSQLAGGYNEQFF.

This chain joins TRBV28 and TRBJ2-1; TCRdb lists TRBD1, though no DNA is available to test this call. CDR1 is MDHEN, CDR2 SYDVKM, per germline. This CDR3 comprises 16 residues. The CDR3 protein is CASSPPDILPTWAQLF.

This sequence joins TRBV7-7 and TRBJ1-1. The CDR3 consists of 16 residues. The V gene's germline CDR1 is SSHAT and CDR2 FNYEAQ (reference sequence). The CDR3: CASSLKQTFAYTEAFF.

V gene TRBV28 combines with J gene TRBJ2-2; without DNA, the TCRdb call of TRBD1 cannot be checked. Germline V gene sequence: CDR1 MDHEN, CDR2 SYDVKM. CDR3 size: 15 residues. The CDR3 protein is CASSWTGANTGELFF.

The chain joins TRBV7-9 to TRBJ1-1; TCRdb indicates TRBD1, and absent DNA this call remains unverified. CDR1 is SEHNR and CDR2 is FQNEAQ in the germline V gene (reference sequence). The CDR3 extends over 17 amino acids. The CDR3: CASSSGTEPVVDTEAFF.

V gene TRBV12-3 or TRBV12-4 combines with J gene TRBJ2-1. The CDR3 is 13 amino acids. Here the CDR3 reads CASIFGETSEQFF.

The V call is TRBV4-2, the J call TRBJ2-1; TCRdb names TRBD2, which stays unverified in the absence of DNA. The CDR3 totals 17 residues. Germline V gives CDR1 LGHNA, CDR2 YNFKEQ. CDR3 region: CASSQEEELAGYNEQFF.

The CDR3 is CASSPRDGVPF. The rearrangement joins TRBV18 to TRBJ2-7; TCRdb designates TRBD2, a call that cannot be tested without DNA. CDR1 KGHSH and CDR2 LQKENI come from the germline V gene. The CDR3 extends over 11 amino acids.

The genes are TRBV7-3 and TRBJ2-3. Germline assignment: CDR1 SGHTA and CDR2 FQGTGA. The CDR3 loop spans 17 amino acids. This CDR3 is CASSLTTLREYEATQYF. The entire variable domain, with the rest obtained from reference TRBV7-3 and TRBJ2-3, is as follows: GAGVSQTPSNKVTEKGKYVELRCDPISGHTALYWYRQSLGQGPEFLIYFQGTGAADDSGLPNDRFFAVRPEGSVSTLKIQRTERGDSAVYLCASSLTTLREYEATQYFGPGTRLTVL.

The chain recombines TRBV6-2 or TRBV6-3 with TRBJ2-7; TCRdb selects TRBD1, and the lack of DNA leaves this call unchecked. The CDR3 spans 16 residues. The germline gives CDR1 MNHEY, CDR2 SVGEGT. The CDR3 loop is CASTEGQLALNYEQYF.

The chain couples TRBV12-3 or TRBV12-4 to TRBJ2-3; there is no DNA to check the TCRdb D call of TRBD1. The CDR3 runs to 14 residues. CDR3 in amino acids: CASTWGGGTDTQYF.

The chain is built from TRBV7-9 and TRBJ2-1. This CDR3 is built from 12 residues. The germline gives CDR1 SEHNR, CDR2 FQNEAQ (reference sequence). The CDR3 reads CASSLQADEQFF.

The J gene is TRBJ1-2, the V gene TRBV4-3; TCRdb selects TRBD1, and the lack of DNA leaves this call unchecked. The CDR3 loop spans 16 amino acids. Germline assignment: CDR1 LGHNA and CDR2 YSLEER. CDR3 amino acids: CASSLETGVGGYGYTF.

The chain employs TRBV4-2 and TRBJ1-1; TCRdb outputs TRBD1, but without DNA this stays unchecked. The CDR3 length is 13 residues. Germline V gene data show CDR1 as LGHNA and CDR2 as YNFKEQ. The CDR3 sequence: CASSQGPGAEAFF.